A single sample gave rise to the 23 T cell receptor beta chains below, sequenced in a study of T cell responses to AZD1222 COVID-19 vaccine. The assay was immunoSEQ multiplex PCR, and TCRdb's table has in-frame clones only and misses some. The table records 150,000 to 200,000 clones, approximately 93% of them present only once. Specimen: peripheral blood, collected on day 0 of AZD1222 vaccination. Source of these receptors: an adult in good health.

This clone was seen once. The chain recombines TRBV4-2 with TRBJ1-1; perhaps TRBD1 as D (5 bases). The CDR3 length is 13 residues. The V and J ends lost 8 bases and 4 bases respectively, with 14 bases between them. The V gene's germline CDR1 is LGHNA and CDR2 YNFKEQ. The CDR3 reads CASRGEMGTEAFF. The CDR3 nucleotides are TGTGCCAGCCGGGGGGAGATGGGCACTGAAGCTTTCTTT.

V gene TRBV2 combines with J gene TRBJ1-5; possibly TRBD1 for D (6 bases). The CDR3 runs to 13 residues. V lost 4 bases and J 4 bases, leaving 8 bases between the germline ends. Germline V CDR1 and CDR2: SNHLY, FYNNEI. The CDR3, as DNA: TGTGCCAGCAGTGGGACAGAGAATCAGCCCCAGCATTTT. Protein sequence: CASSGTENQPQHF.

A note on this clone: Other DNA sequences in the sample encode the same CDR3. J is TRBJ2-5 and V is TRBV18; no clear D gene. Germline V lookup: CDR1 KGHSH, CDR2 LQKENI. Trimming removed 3 bases at V and 5 bases at J, with 7 bases between. The CDR3 sequence is 12 residues long. The CDR3 spells CASSPLGETQYF. The CDR3 DNA reads as TGTGCCAGCTCACCTTTGGGTGAGACCCAGTACTTC.

This chain's CDR3 is CASSWTGGGIQYF. The CDR3 coding sequence is TGTGCCAGCAGCTGGACAGGGGGTGGGATCCAGTACTTC. V and J are TRBV27 and TRBJ2-5; 10 bases match TRBD1. The germline V gene has CDR1 MNHEY and CDR2 SMNVEV (reference sequence). Germline trimming cut 6 bases from V and 10 bases from J; bases unmatched to any gene: 8. CDR3 length: 13 residues.

CDR3 loop: CASSLGGTGGYNEQFF. The CDR3 coding sequence is TGTGCCAGCAGCTTAGGAGGGACAGGGGGATACAATGAGCAGTTCTTC. The rearrangement links TRBV7-2 to TRBJ2-1; 11 bases line up with TRBD1. The CDR3 has 16 residues. The germline V gene encodes CDR1 SGHTA and CDR2 FQGNSA. The V and J ends lost 1 base and 4 bases, in that order; junction bases with no gene match: 3.

The chain carries TRBV6-6 and TRBJ2-1; TRBD2 aligns across 11 bases. CDR1 is MNHNY, CDR2 SVGAGI, per germline (reference sequence). Trimming removed 4 bases from V and 7 bases from J; junction bases left unmatched: 6. CDR3 size: 15 residues. The CDR3 region is CASSLAGGPGNEQFF. The DNA for the CDR3 is TGTGCCAGCAGTTTAGCGGGGGGGCCGGGAAATGAGCAGTTCTTC.

This chain connects TRBV12-3 or TRBV12-4 to TRBJ1-1; D remains unclear. The CDR3 extends over 11 amino acids. The V and J ends lost 4 bases and 8 bases respectively, with 8 bases between them. CDR3 DNA: TGTGCCAGCAGTTCCACCTCCGAAGCTTTCTTT. The encoded protein is CASSSTSEAFF.

This CDR3 is CASSRLAGNSYEQYF. The DNA for the CDR3 is TGCGCCAGCAGCCGCCTAGCGGGGAACTCCTACGAGCAGTACTTC. The chain has TRBV5-1 and TRBJ2-7; TRBD2 matches 9 bases. V shed 4 bases, J shed 0 bases, and the junction held 5 bases outside the gene matches. The CDR3 sequence is 15 residues long. CDR1 and CDR2 (germline): SGHRS, YFSETQ. The full variable domain, rest sourced from reference TRBV5-1 and TRBJ2-7, is KAGVTQTPRYLIKTRGQQVTLSCSPISGHRSVSWYQQTPGQGLQFLFEYFSETQRNKGNFPGRFSGRQFSNSRSEMNVSTLELGDSALYLCASSRLAGNSYEQYFGPGTRLTVT.

The genes are TRBV2 and TRBJ1-1; D gene ambiguous. The CDR3 covers 13 residues. V lost 3 bases and J lost 4, with 9 bases in between. Germline CDR1 and CDR2: SNHLY and FYNNEI. The CDR3 DNA sequence: TGTGCCAGCAGTGACCCGAGGAGCACTGAAGCTTTCTTT. This sequence encodes CASSDPRSTEAFF.

This chain uses TRBV5-1 with TRBJ1-2; TRBD1 matches at 9 bases. Germline V gene data show CDR1 as SGHRS and CDR2 as YFSETQ. This CDR3 is 16 amino acids long. The J segment lost 7 bases and the V segment lost 1 base, leaving 11 bases of the junction unmatched. The CDR3 DNA reads as TGCGCCAGCAGCTTGTTCCCTGGACAGGGGAGGTCTGGCTACACCTTC. The encoded protein is CASSLFPGQGRSGYTF.

The chain recombines TRBV18 with TRBJ1-1; D possibly corresponds to TRBD1 (6 bases). CDR1 is KGHSH and CDR2 is LQKENI in the germline V gene. Trimming took 2 bases from V and 3 from J, leaving 10 bases between them. The CDR3 loop spans 14 amino acids. The DNA for the CDR3 is TGTGCCAGCTCACCAGGGGGGCAGGACACTGAAGCTTTCTTT. This encodes CASSPGGQDTEAFF.

The chain carries TRBV6-5 and TRBJ1-1, with TRBD1 matching 8 bases. This CDR3 is built from 14 residues. Per the germline V gene, CDR1 is MNHEY and CDR2 is SVGAGI. V shed 4 bases and J 3 bases; nucleotides not matched to a gene: 4. CDR3 bases: TGTGCCAGCAGTTCCGGGACAGGCCACACTGAAGCTTTCTTT. Amino acids: CASSSGTGHTEAFF.

Concerning this clone: An end of the junction does not agree with germline; a read error may underlie this. CDR3 bases: TGTGCTAGCAGCCCTGGAACTTCTAGCACAGATACGCAGTATTTT. Its protein is CASSPGTSSTDTQYF. The V call is TRBV7-7, the J call TRBJ2-3, with D uncertain. The length of the CDR3 is 15 residues. CDR1 is SSHAT, CDR2 FNYEAQ, per germline (reference sequence).

The chain links TRBV5-6 to TRBJ2-2; no firm D call. V gave up 10 bases and J gave up 2 bases, with 15 bases separating them. The CDR3 runs 14 residues. CDR1 is SGHDT, CDR2 YYEEEE, per germline. The CDR3 DNA sequence: TGTGCCGGCTGGCGGACGGCCAACACCGGGGAGCTGTTTTTT. It encodes CAGWRTANTGELFF.

The CDR3 DNA reads as TGTGCCAGCAGCCAAGATCCCGGGGGAAGCAATCAGCCCCAGCATTTT. It encodes CASSQDPGGSNQPQHF. This chain joins TRBV3-1 (or the pseudogene TRBV3-2) and TRBJ1-5, with a tentative D call TRBD1 (5 bases). The CDR3 consists of 16 residues. The V end was cut by 0 bases, the J end by 1 base, with 10 bases between. Germline V gene data show CDR1 as LGHDT and CDR2 as YNNKEL (reference sequence).

The J gene is TRBJ1-3, the V gene TRBV5-1; 8 bases agree with TRBD1. V lost 2 bases and J lost 0; bases outside the gene matches: 4. Germline lookup yields CDR1 SGHRS and CDR2 YFSETQ. The CDR3 contains 16 residues. The CDR3 sequence: CASSFTGGGSGNTIYF. The CDR3, as DNA: TGCGCCAGCAGCTTTACAGGGGGAGGCTCTGGAAACACCATATATTTT. Complete variable domain (other parts from reference TRBV5-1 and TRBJ1-3): KAGVTQTPRYLIKTRGQQVTLSCSPISGHRSVSWYQQTPGQGLQFLFEYFSETQRNKGNFPGRFSGRQFSNSRSEMNVSTLELGDSALYLCASSFTGGGSGNTIYFGEGSWLTVV.

J is TRBJ1-1 and V is TRBV7-9, with D possibly being TRBD1 (6 bases). Trimming left V 2 bases short and J 12 bases short, with 22 bases between. Germline V CDR1 and CDR2: SEHNR, FQNEAQ (reference sequence). This CDR3 spans 15 amino acids. CDR3 loop: CASSLRGIRDRPPFF. The CDR3 DNA follows: TGTGCCAGCAGCTTACGAGGTATCCGAGACAGGCCCCCTTTCTTT.

The chain uses TRBV9 and TRBJ1-1; D is unresolved. In germline, CDR1 is SGDLS, CDR2 YYNGEE. Deletions cut 2 bases from V and 0 bases from J, with 5 bases between. This CDR3 has 13 residues. CDR3 in DNA: TGTGCCAGCAGCGTCCAGATGAACACTGAAGCTTTCTTT. Translated, it gives CASSVQMNTEAFF.

This clone was found a few times. J is TRBJ2-5 and V is TRBV3-1 (or the pseudogene TRBV3-2), with unresolved D. From germline, CDR1 is LGHDT and CDR2 YNNKEL (reference sequence). V lost 6 bases, J lost 4 bases, and 15 bases lay in between. The length of the CDR3 is 14 residues. The CDR3 sequence is CASSHSSRSETQYF. The CDR3 coding sequence is TGTGCCAGCAGTCATTCATCTCGGTCAGAGACCCAGTACTTC.

The chain is built from TRBV18 and TRBJ1-1, with TRBD1 matching over 8 bases. CDR1 and CDR2 (germline): KGHSH, LQKENI. V trimming: 7 bases; J trimming: 1 base; junction bases outside the gene matches: 8. This CDR3 is built from 15 residues. CDR3 sequence (DNA): TGTGCCAGCTTCAGGACAGGGTCCCAGAACACTGAAGCTTTCTTT. Amino acid sequence: CASFRTGSQNTEAFF.

The CDR3 bases are TGTGCCGGAGGAGGGGAAGGGGCCACTGAAGCTTTCTTT. Translated: CAGGGEGATEAFF. This chain joins TRBV7-9 and TRBJ1-1; the D gene is possibly TRBD1 (5 bases). The CDR3 is 13 amino acids. V was trimmed by 11 bases and J by 4 bases, leaving 17 bases between them. The germline V gene encodes CDR1 SEHNR and CDR2 FQNEAQ (reference sequence).

This chain links TRBV2 with TRBJ1-5; no definite D call. The V gene lost 6 bases and the J gene lost 9 bases, with 15 bases spanning the gap. The CDR3 runs 13 residues. Germline CDR1 reads SNHLY; CDR2 reads FYNNEI. CDR3 bases: TGTGCCAGCAGAGAGGACCGGCAACGGCCCCAGCATTTT. Residues: CASREDRQRPQHF.

The CDR3 bases are TGCGCCAGCAGCACCGCTGGCAGGGAGACCCAGTACTTC. Its translation is CASSTAGRETQYF. The chain couples TRBV5-1 to TRBJ2-5; D is unresolved. The germline CDR1 and CDR2 sequences are SGHRS and YFSETQ. Trimming removed 4 bases from V and 5 bases from J, with 12 bases in between. CDR3 length equals 13 residues.